Reported below is one TCR beta chain. Its antigen is still unknown. CD8 cells regarded as naive lacked CD45RO, were positively chosen for CCR7, and omitted terminally differentiated effector memory CD45RA+ cells. This entry belongs to a study of shared clonotypes between healthy human individuals. Study results and caveats: Naive subsets, compared against memory subsets, generally had larger estimated richness values.

Germline V CDR1 and CDR2: SGHTS, YDEGEE. The CDR3 runs to 16 residues. V lost 1 base and J lost 0, with 11 bases in between. Generated by immunoSEQ multiplex PCR, the TCRdb table keeps only in-frame clones and is missing some. Among about 2.1 million clones listed, 85% to 95% were seen once. The chain is built from TRBV5-8 and TRBJ1-3; D possibly corresponds to TRBD1 (6 bases). The sample was naive CD8+ T cells from PBMCs. This clonotype originated in a young man in good health. Some clones in this sample may be carry-over from other donors' samples. The CDR3 sequence is CASSLYREGSGNTIYF. The CDR3 region has the DNA TGTGCCAGCAGCTTGTACAGGGAAGGCTCTGGAAACACCATATATTTT.